The T cell receptor beta chain under discussion was sequenced for a study of regulatory T cells in long-lasting Graves disease. Time point given: persistent/refractory GD, antithyroid drugs over 5 years with positive TRAb. There was RNA extracted from PBMCs, and the TCR library was made from it. There are a few counts of this clonotype. Antigen specificity is unknown. J gave up 5 bases and V 3 bases, and 7 bases lay outside the gene matches. This CDR3 is 15 amino acids long. General study findings and limits: When disease was persistent, TRBV28, TRBJ1-2 and TRBJ2-5 were the favored segments.

Libraries of TCR beta came from iRepertoire HTBI primers plus Arm-PCR of CDR3 regions. TCRdb re-derived calls from the multiplex PCR reads in MiXCR, one entry per CDR3 protein. The sample contains about 660,000 distinct CDR3 sequences, 25% to 35% of which appear only once. This clonotype originated in a female donor with Graves disease. Sample: peripheral blood mononuclear cells (PBMCs), taken when the disease was refractory, from a patient treated with antithyroid drugs. The J gene is TRBJ2-5, the V gene TRBV12-3 or TRBV12-4; 9 positions agree with TRBD2. The DNA of the CDR3 is TGTGCCAGCAGTTTTATTGCGGGAGGGGGGGAGACCCAGTACTTC. Protein product: CASSFIAGGGETQYF.